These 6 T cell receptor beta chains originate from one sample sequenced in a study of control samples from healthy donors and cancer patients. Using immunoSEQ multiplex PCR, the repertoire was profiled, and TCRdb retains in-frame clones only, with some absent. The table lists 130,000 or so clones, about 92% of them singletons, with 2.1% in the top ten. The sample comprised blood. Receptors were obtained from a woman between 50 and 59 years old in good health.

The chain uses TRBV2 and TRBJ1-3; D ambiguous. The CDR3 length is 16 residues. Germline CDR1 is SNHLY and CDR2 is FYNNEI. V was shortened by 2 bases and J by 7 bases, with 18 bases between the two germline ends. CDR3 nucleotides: TGTGCCAGCAGTGAAAATATTGGGGTTCCGTCGAACACCATATATTTT. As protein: CASSENIGVPSNTIYF.

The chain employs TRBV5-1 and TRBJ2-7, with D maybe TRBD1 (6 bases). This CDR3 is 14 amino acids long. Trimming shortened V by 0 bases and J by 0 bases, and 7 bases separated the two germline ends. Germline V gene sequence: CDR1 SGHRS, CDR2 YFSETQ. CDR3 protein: CASSLEQGSYEQYF. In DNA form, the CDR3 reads TGCGCCAGCAGCTTGGAACAGGGCTCCTACGAGCAGTACTTC.

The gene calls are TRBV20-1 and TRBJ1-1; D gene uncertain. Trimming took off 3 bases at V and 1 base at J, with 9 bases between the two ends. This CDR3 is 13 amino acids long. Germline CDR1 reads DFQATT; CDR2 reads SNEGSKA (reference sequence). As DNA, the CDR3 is TGCAGTGCTAGTTTAAGCCCGAACACTGAAGCTTTCTTT. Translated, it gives CSASLSPNTEAFF.

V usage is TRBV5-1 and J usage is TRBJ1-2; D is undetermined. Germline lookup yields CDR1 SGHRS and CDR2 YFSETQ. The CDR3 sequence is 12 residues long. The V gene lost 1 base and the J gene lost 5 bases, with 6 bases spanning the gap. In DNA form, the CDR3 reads TGCGCCAGCAGCTTGTATGATTATGGCTACACCTTC. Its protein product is CASSLYDYGYTF.

CDR3 sequence: CASSYREQDMNTEAFF. The CDR3 bases are TGTGCCAGCAGTTACAGAGAGCAGGACATGAACACTGAAGCTTTCTTT. The V gene is TRBV6-2 or TRBV6-3, the J gene TRBJ1-1; weak D call: TRBD1 (5 bases). V was clipped by 2 bases and J by 0 bases, with 13 bases between them. Germline CDR1 is MNHEY and CDR2 is SVGEGT. This CDR3 region has 16 residues.

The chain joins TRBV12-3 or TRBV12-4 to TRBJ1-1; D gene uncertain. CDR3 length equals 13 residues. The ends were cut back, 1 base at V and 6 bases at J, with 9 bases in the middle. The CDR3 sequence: CASSLDRSAEAFF. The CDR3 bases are TGTGCCAGCAGTTTAGACCGGAGCGCTGAAGCTTTCTTT.